This T cell receptor beta chain stems from a study of shared clonotypes between healthy human individuals. Study-wide results and limits: Larger estimated richness was generally recorded for naive subsets relative to memory subsets. The genetic and exposure-history diversity represented was limited by few donors.

Concerning this clone itself: Its specificity is not known.

Deep-level running was used for the assay. For sorted subsets, 150 to 250 ng DNA per replicate equaled 33,000 or so T cell genomes. Clones were sequenced by immunoSEQ multiplex PCR, and TCRdb holds only the in-frame ones, with some missing. The sample shows roughly 590,000 clones, roughly 95% of them seen only once. Selected positively for CCR7 and CD45RO-negative, naive CD8 cells excluded terminally differentiated effector memory CD45RA+ cells. This clonotype was obtained from a woman between 25 and 40 years old in good health. Sequences were obtained from naive CD8+ T cells sorted from blood.

CDR3 DNA: TGTGCCAGCAGTTTTCGGGAAACAGGGGGCGAGGATGAGCAGTTCTTC. Protein: CASSFRETGGEDEQFF. The chain couples TRBV28 to TRBJ2-1; 9 bases match TRBD1. The CDR3 sequence is 16 residues long. V was clipped by 3 bases and J by 8 bases; unmatched bases: 11. The V gene's germline CDR1 is MDHEN and CDR2 SYDVKM.